A single sample gave rise to the 5 T cell receptor beta chains below, sequenced in a study of blood T cell repertoires in COVID-19. Sequencing used immunoSEQ multiplex PCR; TCRdb keeps in-frame clones, though not all of them. The data show some 300,000 clones, with 70% to 90% seen just once and around 0.9% held by the top ten. Sequencing was carried out using PBMCs or T cells enriched from blood (not recorded which). Receptors originate from a woman younger than 45 who had recovered from COVID-19.

The chain joins TRBV7-8 to TRBJ2-1; D is perhaps TRBD2 (5 bases). CDR3 size: 14 residues. V lost 10 bases, J lost 0 bases, and 13 bases lay in between. Germline V gives CDR1 SGHVS, CDR2 FQNEAQ. The CDR3 DNA reads TGTGCCACCCTAGACACTAGCTCCTACAATGAGCAGTTCTTC. Translation: CATLDTSSYNEQFF.

J is TRBJ2-2 and V is TRBV28; 7 nucleotides line up with TRBD1. The germline V gene has CDR1 MDHEN and CDR2 SYDVKM. CDR3 length: 15 amino acids. The V segment lost 3 bases and the J segment 7 bases; nucleotides outside the gene matches: 8. The CDR3 region is CASSFIRGRVGELFF. The CDR3 nucleotides read TGTGCCAGCAGTTTTATTAGGGGGCGCGTCGGGGAGCTGTTTTTT. The whole variable domain, remainder taken from reference TRBV28 and TRBJ2-2, is DVKVTQSSRYLVKRTGEKVFLECVQDMDHENMFWYRQDPGLGLRLIYFSYDVKMKEKGDIPEGYSVSREKKERFSLILESASTNQTSMYLCASSFIRGRVGELFFGEGSRLTVL.

Comment on this clone: One end of the junction varies from germline; a read error may be responsible. Here the CDR3 DNA reads TGTGTCAGCAGTCGGGACACGAACACTGAAGCTTTCTTT. Its translation is CVSSRDTNTEAFF. This chain joins TRBV7-9 and TRBJ1-1, with a possible D match to TRBD1 (6 bases). CDR3 length: 13 residues. Looked up from germline, CDR1 is SEHNR and CDR2 is FQNEAQ (reference sequence).

V usage is TRBV7-2 and J usage is TRBJ2-1; D gene uncertain. Trimming stripped 6 bases from V and 4 bases from J, with 10 bases between. CDR1 and CDR2 (germline): SGHTA, FQGNSA. There are 13 residues in the CDR3. The CDR3 is CASRLVVYNEQFF. The CDR3 nucleotides read TGTGCCAGCAGACTGGTGGTATACAATGAGCAGTTCTTC.

The V gene is TRBV11-2, the J gene TRBJ2-5; 8 bases map to TRBD1. The CDR3 covers 15 residues. V trimming: 4 bases; J trimming: 2 bases; junction bases outside the gene matches: 6. Germline V CDR1 and CDR2: SGHAT, FQNNGV. This CDR3 reads CASSSGDRPQETQYF. Here the CDR3 DNA reads TGTGCCAGCAGCTCAGGGGACAGGCCACAAGAGACCCAGTACTTC. Full variable domain (remainder filled in from reference TRBV11-2 and TRBJ2-5): EAGVAQSPRYKIIEKRQSVAFWCNPISGHATLYWYQQILGQGPKLLIQFQNNGVVDDSQLPKDRFSAERLKGVDSTLKIQPAKLEDSAVYLCASSSGDRPQETQYFGPGTRLLVL.